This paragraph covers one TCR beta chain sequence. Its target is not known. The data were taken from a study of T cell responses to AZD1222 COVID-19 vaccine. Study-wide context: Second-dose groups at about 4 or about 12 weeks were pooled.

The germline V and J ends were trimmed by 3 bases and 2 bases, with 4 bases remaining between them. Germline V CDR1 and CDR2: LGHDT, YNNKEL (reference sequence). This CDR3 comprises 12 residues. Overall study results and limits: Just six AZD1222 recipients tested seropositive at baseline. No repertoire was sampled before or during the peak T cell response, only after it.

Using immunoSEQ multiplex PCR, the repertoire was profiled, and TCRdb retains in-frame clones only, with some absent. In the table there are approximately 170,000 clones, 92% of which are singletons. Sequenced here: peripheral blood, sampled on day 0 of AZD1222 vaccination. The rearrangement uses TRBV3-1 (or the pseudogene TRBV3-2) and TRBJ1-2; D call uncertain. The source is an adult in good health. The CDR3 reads CASSHDNYGYTF. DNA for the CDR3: TGTGCCAGCAGCCACGACAACTATGGCTACACCTTC.